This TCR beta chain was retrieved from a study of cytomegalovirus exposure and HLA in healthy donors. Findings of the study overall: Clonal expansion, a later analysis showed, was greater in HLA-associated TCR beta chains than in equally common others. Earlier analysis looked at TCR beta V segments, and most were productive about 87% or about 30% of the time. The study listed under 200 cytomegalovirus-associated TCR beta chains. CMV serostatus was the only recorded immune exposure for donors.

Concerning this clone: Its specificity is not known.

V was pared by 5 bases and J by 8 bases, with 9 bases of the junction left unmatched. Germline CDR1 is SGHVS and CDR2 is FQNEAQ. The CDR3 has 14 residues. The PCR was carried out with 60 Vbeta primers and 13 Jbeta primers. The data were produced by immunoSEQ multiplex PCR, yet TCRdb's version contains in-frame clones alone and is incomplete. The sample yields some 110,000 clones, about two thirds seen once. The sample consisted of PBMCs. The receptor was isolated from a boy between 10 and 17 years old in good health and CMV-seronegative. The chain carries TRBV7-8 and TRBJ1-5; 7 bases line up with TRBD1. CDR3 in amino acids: CASSPSTGIEPQHF. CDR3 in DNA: TGTGCCAGCAGCCCGTCGACAGGGATTGAGCCCCAGCATTTT.